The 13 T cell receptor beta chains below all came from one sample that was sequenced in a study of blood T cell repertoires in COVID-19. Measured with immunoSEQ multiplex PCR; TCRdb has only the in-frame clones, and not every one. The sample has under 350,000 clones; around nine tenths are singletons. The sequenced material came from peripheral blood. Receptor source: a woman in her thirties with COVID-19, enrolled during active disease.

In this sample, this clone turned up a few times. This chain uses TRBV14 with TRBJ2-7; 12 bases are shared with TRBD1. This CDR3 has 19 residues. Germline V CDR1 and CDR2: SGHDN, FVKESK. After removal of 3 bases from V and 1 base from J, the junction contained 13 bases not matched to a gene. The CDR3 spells CASSHDRDRGRFRSYEQYV. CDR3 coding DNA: TGTGCCAGCAGCCACGACCGGGACAGGGGGCGGTTTAGATCCTACGAGCAGTACGTC.

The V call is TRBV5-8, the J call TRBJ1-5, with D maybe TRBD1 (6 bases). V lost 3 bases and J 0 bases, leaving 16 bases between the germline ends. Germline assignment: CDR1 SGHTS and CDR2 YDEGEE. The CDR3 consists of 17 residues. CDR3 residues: CASSSRPGQLSNQPQHF. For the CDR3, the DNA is TGTGCCAGCAGCTCCAGACCGGGACAACTTAGCAATCAGCCCCAGCATTTT.

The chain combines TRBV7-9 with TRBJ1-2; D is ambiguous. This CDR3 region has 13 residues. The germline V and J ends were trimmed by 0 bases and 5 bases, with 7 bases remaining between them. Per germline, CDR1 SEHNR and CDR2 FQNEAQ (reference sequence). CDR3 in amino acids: CASSLAGSYGYTF. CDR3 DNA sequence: TGTGCCAGCAGCTTAGCGGGCAGTTATGGCTACACCTTC. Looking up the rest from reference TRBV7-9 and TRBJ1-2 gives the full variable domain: DTGVSQNPRHKITKRGQNVTFRCDPISEHNRLYWYRQTLGQGPEFLTYFQNEAQLEKSRLLSDRFSAERPKGSFSTLEIQRTEQGDSAMYLCASSLAGSYGYTFGSGTRLTVV.

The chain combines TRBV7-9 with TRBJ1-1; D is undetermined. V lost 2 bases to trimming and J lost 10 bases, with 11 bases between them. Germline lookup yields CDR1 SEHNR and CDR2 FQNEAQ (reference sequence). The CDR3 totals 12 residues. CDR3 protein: CASSLTTAGAFF. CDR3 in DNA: TGTGCCAGCAGCTTAACTACCGCCGGAGCTTTCTTT.

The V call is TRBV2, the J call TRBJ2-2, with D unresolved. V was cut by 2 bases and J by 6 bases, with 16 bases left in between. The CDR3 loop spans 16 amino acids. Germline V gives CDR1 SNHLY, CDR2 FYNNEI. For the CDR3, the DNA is TGTGCCAGCAGTGAACTAGGTTTGGAAGGCGCCGGGGAGCTGTTTTTT. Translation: CASSELGLEGAGELFF.

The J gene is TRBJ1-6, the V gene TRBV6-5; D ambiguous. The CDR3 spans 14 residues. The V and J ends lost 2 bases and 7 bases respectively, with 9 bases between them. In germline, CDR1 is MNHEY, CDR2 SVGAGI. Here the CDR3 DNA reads TGTGCCAGCAGTTACGAGGCCAAGAATTCACCCCTCCACTTT. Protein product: CASSYEAKNSPLHF.

The CDR3 sequence is CASSELGAGNQPQHF. The CDR3 bases are TGCGCCAGCAGTGAGTTAGGGGCGGGCAATCAGCCCCAGCATTTT. The chain uses TRBV10-2 and TRBJ1-5; D is possibly TRBD1 (5 bases). The CDR3 runs to 15 residues. With 1 base removed from V and 2 bases from J, the gap between germline ends came to 9 bases. Germline loops: CDR1 WSHSY, CDR2 SAAADI.

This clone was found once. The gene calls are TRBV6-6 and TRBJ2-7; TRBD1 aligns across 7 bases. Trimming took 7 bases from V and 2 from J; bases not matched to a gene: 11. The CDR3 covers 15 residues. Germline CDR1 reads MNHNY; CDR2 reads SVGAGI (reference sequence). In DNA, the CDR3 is TGTGCCAGCAAGGCTTCGGGACAGAAAACCTACGAGCAGTACTTC. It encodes CASKASGQKTYEQYF.

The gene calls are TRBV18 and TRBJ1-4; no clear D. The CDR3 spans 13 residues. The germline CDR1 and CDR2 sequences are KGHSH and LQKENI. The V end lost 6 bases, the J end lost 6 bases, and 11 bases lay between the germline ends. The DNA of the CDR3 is TGTGCCAGCTCCGGGATGGCAGATGAAAAACTGTTTTTT. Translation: CASSGMADEKLFF.

This CDR3 reads CASSMGQYTEAFF. The CDR3 DNA is TGTGCCAGCAGCATGGGGCAGTACACTGAAGCTTTCTTT. This chain connects TRBV4-2 to TRBJ1-1; D perhaps matches TRBD1 (5 bases). The CDR3 spans 13 residues. CDR1 LGHNA and CDR2 YNFKEQ come from the germline V gene. With 5 bases removed from V and 3 bases from J, the gap between germline ends came to 10 bases.

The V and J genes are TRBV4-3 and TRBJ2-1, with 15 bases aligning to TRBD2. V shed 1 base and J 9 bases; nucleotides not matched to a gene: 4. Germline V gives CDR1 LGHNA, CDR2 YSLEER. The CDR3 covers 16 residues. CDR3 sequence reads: CASSQGTSGGASEQFF. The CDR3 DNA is TGCGCCAGCAGCCAAGGGACTAGCGGGGGGGCCTCTGAGCAGTTCTTC.

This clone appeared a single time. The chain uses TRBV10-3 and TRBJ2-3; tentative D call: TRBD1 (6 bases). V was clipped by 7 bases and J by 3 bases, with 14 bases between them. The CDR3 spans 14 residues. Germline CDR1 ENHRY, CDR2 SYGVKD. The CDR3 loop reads CAITQPGVTDTQYF. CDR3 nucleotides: TGTGCCATCACCCAGCCAGGGGTAACAGATACGCAGTATTTT.

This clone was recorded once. CDR3 region: CASSLDREQTYNSPLHF. The CDR3 DNA follows: TGTGCCAGCAGCTTGGACCGGGAACAGACCTATAATTCACCCCTCCACTTT. The rearrangement joins TRBV5-5 to TRBJ1-6; D uncertain. V was cut by 0 bases and J by 2 bases, with 12 bases left in between. The CDR3 covers 17 residues. From germline, CDR1 is SGHKS and CDR2 YYEKEE (reference sequence).